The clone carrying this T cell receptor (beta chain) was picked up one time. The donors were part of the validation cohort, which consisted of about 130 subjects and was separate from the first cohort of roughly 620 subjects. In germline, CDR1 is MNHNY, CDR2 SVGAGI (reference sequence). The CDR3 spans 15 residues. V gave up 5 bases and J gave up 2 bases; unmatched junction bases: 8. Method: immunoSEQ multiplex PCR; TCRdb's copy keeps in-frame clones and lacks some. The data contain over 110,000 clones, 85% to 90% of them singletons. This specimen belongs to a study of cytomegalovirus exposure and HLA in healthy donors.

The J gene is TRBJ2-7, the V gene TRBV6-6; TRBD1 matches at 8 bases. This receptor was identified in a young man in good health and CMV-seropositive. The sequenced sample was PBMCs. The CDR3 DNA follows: TGTGCCAGCAGTCAACCGGGACAGGTCACCTACGAGCAGTACTTC. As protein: CASSQPGQVTYEQYF.